These 27 T cell receptor beta chains share one sample of origin, sequenced in a study of T cells in Graves' hyperthyroidism and ophthalmopathy. What was amplified from RNA transcripts were TCR beta CDR3 regions. The TCR CDR3 was amplified in a first-round RT-PCR using the HTBI primer set. Each CDR3 protein is one row after TCRdb ran MiXCR on the multiplex PCR reads. The sample lists 400,000 to 550,000 distinct CDR3 sequences, approximately 15% occurring once. Sequenced material: blood. The receptors stem from a woman aged 18-30 years with Graves' hyperthyroidism.

This clonotype was detected only a few times. The chain joins TRBV9 to TRBJ1-3; the D gene is possibly TRBD1 (5 bases). Germline CDR1 reads SGDLS; CDR2 reads YYNGEE. This CDR3 is built from 14 residues. The V gene lost 3 bases and the J gene lost 2 bases, with 9 bases spanning the gap. CDR3 DNA: TGTGCCAGCAGCGGCCAGGGACCTGGAAACACCATATATTTT. This gives the protein CASSGQGPGNTIYF.

At least ten counts were recorded for this clonotype. The V gene is TRBV27, the J gene TRBJ1-1; unclear D gene. CDR1 MNHEY and CDR2 SMNVEV come from the germline V gene (reference sequence). CDR3 length: 13 amino acids. V lost 5 bases to trimming and J lost 1 base, with 8 bases between them. CDR3 sequence reads: CASSGYQNTEAFF. The CDR3 DNA reads as TGTGCCAGCAGTGGTTACCAGAACACTGAAGCTTTCTTT.

This clonotype has ten or more counts. This chain joins TRBV7-2 and TRBJ2-5, with 7 bases matching TRBD1. J was trimmed by 2 bases and V by 5 bases; bases with no gene match: 8. Germline CDR1 reads SGHTA; CDR2 reads FQGNSA. The CDR3 has 15 residues. As DNA, the CDR3 is TGTGCCAGCAGCCCCGGACAGGACGGACAAGAGACCCAGTACTTC. As protein: CASSPGQDGQETQYF.

V is TRBV12-3 or TRBV12-4 and J is TRBJ2-1, with TRBD1 identical over 10 bases. This CDR3 contains 17 residues. With 3 bases clipped from V and 2 bases from J, the junction kept 7 bases outside the gene matches. The CDR3 DNA reads TGTGCCAGCAGTTTCCCGGGACAGGGGAGAGCCTACAATGAGCAGTTCTTC. Encoded protein: CASSFPGQGRAYNEQFF.

This clonotype was seen many times. The rearrangement uses TRBV2 and TRBJ1-5; possible D gene TRBD1, 6 bases. The CDR3 loop spans 15 amino acids. Germline-derived CDR1 and CDR2 are SNHLY and FYNNEI. The ends were cut back, 4 bases at V and 7 bases at J, with 17 bases in the middle. The CDR3 spells CASSAGAGAGQPQHF. The DNA of the CDR3 is TGTGCCAGCAGTGCCGGTGCGGGGGCCGGACAGCCCCAGCATTTT.

This clonotype was counted ten times or more. The V gene is TRBV6-5, the J gene TRBJ2-7; TRBD2 matches at 14 bases. The length of the CDR3 is 16 residues. V shed 1 base and J 3 bases; nucleotides not matched to a gene: 2. Germline CDR1 is MNHEY and CDR2 is SVGAGI. The CDR3 spells CASSYFGTSGSYEQYF. CDR3 bases: TGTGCCAGCAGTTACTTCGGGACTAGCGGGAGCTACGAGCAGTACTTC.

This clonotype was seen only a few times. The V call is TRBV5-5, the J call TRBJ1-4; D is undetermined. The CDR3 extends over 15 amino acids. Germline loops: CDR1 SGHKS, CDR2 YYEKEE (reference sequence). Trimming took 2 bases from V and 4 from J, leaving 12 bases between them. The CDR3 spells CASSLIRRINEKLFF. As DNA, the CDR3 is TGTGCCAGCAGCTTAATCAGACGGATTAATGAAAAACTGTTTTTT.

This clonotype was detected a few times. The V call is TRBV5-4, the J call TRBJ1-3, with TRBD1 matching 8 bases. The CDR3 loop spans 14 amino acids. Germline values: CDR1 SGHNT, CDR2 YYREEE (reference sequence). V was pared by 3 bases and J by 5 bases, with 4 bases of the junction left unmatched. The chain's CDR3 is CASSWTGSRNTIYF. CDR3 DNA sequence: TGTGCCAGCAGCTGGACAGGGTCACGAAACACCATATATTTT. The whole variable domain, remainder taken from reference TRBV5-4 and TRBJ1-3, is ETGVTQSPTHLIKTRGQQVTLRCSSQSGHNTVSWYQQALGQGPQFIFQYYREEENGRGNFPPRFSGLQFPNYSSELNVNALELDDSALYLCASSWTGSRNTIYFGEGSWLTVV.

This clonotype appeared many times. The chain couples TRBV7-9 to TRBJ1-1, with D unclear. Germline CDR1 is SEHNR and CDR2 is FQNEAQ (reference sequence). V was shortened by 8 bases and J by 7 bases, with 11 bases between the two germline ends. This CDR3 comprises 11 residues. The DNA for the CDR3 is TGTGCCAGCGGAAAGAAGGGTGAAGCTTTCTTT. Amino acid sequence: CASGKKGEAFF.

This chain links TRBV6-1 with TRBJ2-4; tentatively, D is TRBD1 (6 bases). CDR1 is MNHNS, CDR2 SASEGT, per germline. This CDR3 has 16 residues. Trimming cost V 1 base and J 6 bases, with 16 bases left between them. The CDR3 spells CASSEEGVGLRNIQYF. CDR3 bases: TGTGCCAGCAGTGAAGAGGGGGTTGGGTTGAGAAACATTCAGTACTTC.

This clonotype showed up many times. The V call is TRBV12-3 or TRBV12-4, the J call TRBJ1-1; D call uncertain. This CDR3 spans 11 amino acids. Trimming pared 3 bases from V and 9 bases from J, leaving 8 bases between. DNA of the CDR3: TGTGCCAGCAGTTTGACCGTTCAAGCTTTCTTT. This gives the protein CASSLTVQAFF.

This clonotype was counted many times. The J gene is TRBJ2-1, the V gene TRBV4-1; 9 positions match TRBD2. The germline V gene has CDR1 MGHRA and CDR2 YSYEKL. V lost 1 base, J lost 8 bases, and 6 bases stayed unmatched. This CDR3 region has 15 residues. In DNA form, the CDR3 reads TGCGCCAGCAGCCAAGCCCAGCGGGAGGTGGATGAGCAGTTCTTC. Encoded protein: CASSQAQREVDEQFF.

This clonotype was detected a few times. The chain uses TRBV29-1 and TRBJ2-5, with TRBD1 matching 9 bases. J was trimmed by 3 bases and V by 8 bases; bases with no gene match: 16. Per the germline V gene, CDR1 is SQVTM and CDR2 is ANQGSEA. The CDR3 covers 16 residues. The CDR3 coding sequence is TGCAGCCGATCACGATTTTGGGACAGGGCCAAAGAGACCCAGTACTTC. Its translation is CSRSRFWDRAKETQYF. Combining the CDR3 with reference TRBV29-1 and TRBJ2-5 gives the whole variable domain SAVISQKPSRDICQRGTSLTIQCQVDSQVTMMFWYRQQPGQSLTLIATANQGSEATYESGFVIDKFPISRPNLTFSTLTVSNMSPEDSSIYLCSRSRFWDRAKETQYFGPGTRLLVL.

The sample holds many counts of this clonotype. This chain links TRBV30 with TRBJ1-3; the D is unclear. Germline V lookup: CDR1 GTSNPN, CDR2 SVGIG (reference sequence). The CDR3 covers 15 residues. Trimming pared 0 bases from V and 4 bases from J, leaving 13 bases between. The DNA of the CDR3 is TGTGCCTGGAGTGTAATGGGGATGCCCGGAAACACCATATATTTT. It codes for CAWSVMGMPGNTIYF.

At least ten counts were recorded for this clonotype. The chain is built from TRBV7-3 and TRBJ2-1; maybe TRBD2 (5 bases). This CDR3 is 16 amino acids long. Germline CDR1 SGHTA, CDR2 FQGTGA. The V gene lost 3 bases and the J gene lost 0 bases, with 12 bases spanning the gap. The chain's CDR3 is CASSFFGGSSYNEQFF. The CDR3 nucleotides are TGTGCCAGCAGCTTTTTCGGTGGGAGCTCCTACAATGAGCAGTTCTTC.

Only a few counts were recorded for this clonotype. The rearrangement joins TRBV5-1 to TRBJ2-5; 8 bases agree with TRBD1. This CDR3 region has 19 residues. J lost 1 base, V lost 2 bases, and 16 bases had no gene match. Germline V gene data show CDR1 as SGHRS and CDR2 as YFSETQ. DNA of the CDR3: TGCGCCAGCAGCTTTCCCCGCTCCCGGGGACAGGACCTCCAAGAGACCCAGTACTTC. Its translation is CASSFPRSRGQDLQETQYF.

This clonotype was seen a handful of times. The chain couples TRBV13 to TRBJ2-4; no reliable D call. Germline CDR1 and CDR2: PRHDT and FYEKMQ (reference sequence). The CDR3 has 12 amino acids. Between the trimmed V and J ends, which lost 5 bases and 7 bases, there was a span of 9 bases. The CDR3 region is CASSNRMNIQYF. CDR3 DNA: TGTGCCAGCAGCAACCGAATGAACATTCAGTACTTC.

This clonotype was counted at least ten times. J is TRBJ2-7 and V is TRBV20-1; D tentatively reads TRBD1 or TRBD2 (6 bases each). The germline V and J ends were trimmed by 6 bases and 2 bases, with 14 bases remaining between them. The CDR3 runs 13 residues. CDR1 and CDR2 (germline): DFQATT, SNEGSKA (reference sequence). The CDR3 nucleotides read TGCAGTGCCACGAGGGGGGTTCCCTACGAGCAGTACTTC. Amino acids: CSATRGVPYEQYF.

In this sample, this clonotype turned up many times. V is TRBV12-3 or TRBV12-4 and J is TRBJ1-2; maybe TRBD1 (6 bases). The CDR3 has 13 amino acids. V was pared by 9 bases and J by 2 bases, with 13 bases between. CDR3 residues: CASIGQSNYGYTF. The CDR3 DNA reads as TGTGCCAGTATAGGACAGTCAAACTATGGCTACACCTTC.

CDR3 sequence: CASALIAWDEQFF. The CDR3 DNA reads as TGTGCCAGTGCCCTTATAGCGTGGGATGAGCAGTTCTTC. V gene TRBV19 combines with J gene TRBJ2-1; TRBD2 might be the D (5 bases). V lost 8 bases and J lost 8, with 16 bases in between. The CDR3 loop spans 13 amino acids. Per the germline V gene, CDR1 is LNHDA and CDR2 is SQIVND (reference sequence).

The chain combines TRBV3-1 with TRBJ2-2, with 7 bases identical to TRBD2. The CDR3 consists of 18 residues. Germline CDR1 is LGHDT and CDR2 is YNNKEL (reference sequence). V lost 4 bases and J lost 4; bases outside the gene matches: 15. This CDR3 is CASSPWTRTLGPTGELFF. In DNA, the CDR3 is TGTGCCAGCAGCCCCTGGACTAGAACTCTAGGTCCCACCGGGGAGCTGTTTTTT.

At least ten counts were recorded for this clonotype. The chain recombines TRBV12-3 or TRBV12-4 with TRBJ1-1; TRBD1 matches at 8 bases. This CDR3 spans 13 amino acids. V shed 3 bases, J shed 7 bases, and the junction held 4 bases outside the gene matches. The DNA for the CDR3 is TGTGCCAGCAGTTTCGACAGGGGTCTTGAAGCTTTCTTT. Its protein product is CASSFDRGLEAFF.

The sample holds many counts of this clonotype. J is TRBJ2-2 and V is TRBV6-5; D is ambiguous. From germline, CDR1 is MNHEY and CDR2 SVGAGI. V was clipped by 0 bases and J by 5 bases, with 13 bases between them. The CDR3 is 16 residues long. CDR3 protein: CASSYSVGTTTGELFF. CDR3 nucleotides: TGTGCCAGCAGTTACTCAGTGGGAACAACTACCGGGGAGCTGTTTTTT.

This clonotype was seen ten or more times. The rearrangement uses TRBV5-5 and TRBJ2-7, with a weak D call TRBD1 (7 bases). CDR1 is SGHKS and CDR2 is YYEKEE in the germline V gene (reference sequence). V dropped 3 bases and J dropped 7 bases, with 17 bases sitting between them. There are 14 residues in the CDR3. As DNA, the CDR3 is TGTGCCAGCAGCTCCGACAGGGCGGAGGGGGAGCAGTACTTC. Its translation: CASSSDRAEGEQYF.

In nucleotides, the CDR3 is TGTGCCAGCAGCGTAGGGGGACTAGGGGTGGATACGCAGTATTTT. This codes for CASSVGGLGVDTQYF. The chain links TRBV9 to TRBJ2-3; 8 bases align to TRBD2. This CDR3 region has 15 residues. V shed 0 bases, J shed 6 bases, and the junction held 6 bases outside the gene matches. Germline CDR1 SGDLS, CDR2 YYNGEE. The full variable domain, completed using reference TRBV9 and TRBJ2-3, is DSGVTQTPKHLITATGQRVTLRCSPRSGDLSVYWYQQSLDQGLQFLIQYYNGEERAKGNILERFSAQQFPDLHSELNLSSLELGDSALYFCASSVGGLGVDTQYFGPGTRLTVL.

This clonotype has a count of ten or more. The chain carries TRBV30 and TRBJ2-7, with D unclear. With 5 bases removed from V and 5 bases from J, the gap between germline ends came to 10 bases. Germline CDR1 is GTSNPN and CDR2 is SVGIG (reference sequence). This CDR3 has 11 residues. CDR3 coding DNA: TGTGCCTGGTCATTAGGTAACGAGCAGTACGTC. As protein: CAWSLGNEQYV.

This clonotype showed up many times. V and J are TRBV18 and TRBJ1-1, with 7 bases lining up with TRBD1. With 6 bases clipped from V and 2 bases from J, the junction kept 9 bases outside the gene matches. CDR3 length: 15 amino acids. The V gene's germline CDR1 is KGHSH and CDR2 LQKENI. CDR3 region: CASSLPGQLNTEAFF. The CDR3 DNA is TGTGCCAGCTCCCTTCCGGGACAGTTAAACACTGAAGCTTTCTTT.